The 28 T cell receptor beta chains given below trace back to one sample, sequenced in a study of T cell clones after liver transplantation (dated by TCRdb to the late 2010s). To prepare the library, the immunoSEQ multiplex PCR assay was applied. Held by TCRdb, this immuneACCESS table contains in-frame sequences only and omits some clones. Under half of the omission traces to an unresolved V gene where checked; the cause of the rest is unknown. The sample table shows around 51,000 clones, and 86% are seen once. Under 15% of the sample lies in the top ten. Specimen: CD8+ T cells from blood, collected 12 months after liver transplant. The receptors were gathered from a human patient who received a liver transplant. A transplant means some T cells may be of graft donor rather than patient origin.

V usage is TRBV7-6 and J usage is TRBJ2-2, with D uncertain. Trimming removed 5 bases from V and 2 bases from J, with 3 bases in between. From germline, CDR1 is SGHVS and CDR2 FNYEAQ. CDR3 length equals 12 residues. CDR3 bases: TGTGCCAGCAGCCTCAACACCGGGGAGCTGTTTTTT. It specifies CASSLNTGELFF.

This chain links TRBV27 with TRBJ2-1, with TRBD2 as a possible D gene (5 bases). The ends were cut back, 2 bases at V and 0 bases at J, with 11 bases in the middle. Germline V gene data show CDR1 as MNHEY and CDR2 as SMNVEV (reference sequence). CDR3 length: 16 residues. This CDR3 is CASSLEGLNSYNEQFF. The CDR3 coding sequence is TGTGCCAGCAGTTTAGAGGGCTTAAACTCCTACAATGAGCAGTTCTTC.

This chain uses TRBV5-4 with TRBJ1-1; D not certain. The V and J ends lost 6 bases and 2 bases respectively, with 11 bases between them. There are 13 residues in the CDR3. CDR1 and CDR2 from the germline V gene are SGHNT and YYREEE (reference sequence). This CDR3 reads CASTTNRNTEAFF. The CDR3 DNA follows: TGTGCCAGCACGACAAACAGAAACACTGAAGCTTTCTTT.

The V and J genes are TRBV30 and TRBJ2-7; no definite D call. The CDR3 is 11 residues long. Per germline, CDR1 GTSNPN and CDR2 SVGIG (reference sequence). The ends were cut back, 5 bases at V and 2 bases at J, with 7 bases in the middle. The CDR3 DNA reads TGTGCCTGGGGAACAGCCTACGAGCAGTACTTC. Its protein is CAWGTAYEQYF.

The chain links TRBV4-2 to TRBJ1-1; D may be TRBD1 (6 bases). CDR1 LGHNA and CDR2 YNFKEQ come from the germline V gene. The CDR3 runs to 14 residues. V gave up 0 bases and J gave up 4 bases, with 9 bases separating them. CDR3 region: CASSQEVGGTEAFF. The CDR3 DNA reads as TGTGCCAGCAGCCAAGAGGTAGGGGGCACTGAAGCTTTCTTT.

The count of this clone is one. Other DNA sequences from this sample encode an identical CDR3 as well. V usage is TRBV30 and J usage is TRBJ1-3; no clear D gene. V was pared by 1 base and J by 0 bases, with 13 bases between. Germline V CDR1 and CDR2: GTSNPN, SVGIG (reference sequence). The CDR3 has 16 amino acids. The CDR3 region has the DNA TGTGCCTGGAGTGCCGAATTGGGGAACTCTGGAAACACCATATATTTT. This encodes CAWSAELGNSGNTIYF.

V and J are TRBV4-1 and TRBJ1-4, with 10 bases identical to TRBD1. From germline, CDR1 is MGHRA and CDR2 YSYEKL. There are 15 residues in the CDR3. V lost 1 base, J lost 6 bases, and 2 bases stayed unmatched. CDR3 region: CASSQVGTGDEKLFF. For the CDR3, the DNA is TGCGCCAGCAGCCAAGTTGGGACAGGGGATGAAAAACTGTTTTTT.

The chain's CDR3 is CASSVALLAGGYNEQFF. DNA for the CDR3: TGTGCCAGCAGCGTAGCGTTACTAGCGGGAGGCTACAATGAGCAGTTCTTC. The rearrangement links TRBV9 to TRBJ2-1; 12 nucleotides align to TRBD2. The CDR3 contains 17 residues. Germline CDR1 SGDLS, CDR2 YYNGEE. After removal of 0 bases from V and 3 bases from J, the junction contained 4 bases not matched to a gene.

This chain connects TRBV6-5 to TRBJ1-1, with D perhaps TRBD1 (5 bases). The V gene lost 0 bases and the J gene lost 6 bases, with 11 bases spanning the gap. Germline CDR1 and CDR2: MNHEY and SVGAGI. The CDR3 sequence is 14 residues long. Here the CDR3 reads CASSYSGQAPEAFF. CDR3 DNA: TGTGCCAGCAGTTACTCGGGGCAGGCCCCTGAAGCTTTCTTT.

This clone was seen a few times. The chain joins TRBV11-2 to TRBJ1-1; maybe TRBD1 (6 bases). V was pared by 5 bases and J by 8 bases, with 15 bases between. The length of the CDR3 is 13 residues. Looked up from germline, CDR1 is SGHAT and CDR2 is FQNNGV. CDR3 residues: CASSHLTGSEAFF. CDR3 nucleotide sequence: TGTGCCAGCAGCCATCTTACAGGGTCAGAAGCTTTCTTT.

The J gene is TRBJ2-1, the V gene TRBV7-2, with TRBD2 matching 7 bases. V was pared by 5 bases and J by 3 bases, with 13 bases of the junction left unmatched. CDR1 SGHTA and CDR2 FQGNSA come from the germline V gene. CDR3 length: 17 amino acids. CDR3 residues: CASSPQGREGLYNEQFF. As DNA, the CDR3 is TGTGCCAGCAGCCCACAAGGAAGGGAGGGCCTCTACAATGAGCAGTTCTTC.

This chain links TRBV4-2 with TRBJ2-1, with D perhaps given as TRBD1 or TRBD2 (6 bases each). V lost 5 bases to trimming and J lost 4 bases, with 12 bases between them. CDR3 length: 14 residues. Germline V lookup: CDR1 LGHNA, CDR2 YNFKEQ. CDR3 DNA sequence: TGTGCCAGCAGCAAAGGCGGGACATACAATGAGCAGTTCTTC. Its protein product is CASSKGGTYNEQFF.

The rearrangement joins TRBV6-1 to TRBJ2-7, with TRBD2 matching 8 bases. V shed 5 bases and J 3 bases; nucleotides not matched to a gene: 9. This CDR3 is 15 amino acids long. Germline assignment: CDR1 MNHNS and CDR2 SASEGT. The CDR3 region is CASSPELAVNYEQYF. Here the CDR3 DNA reads TGTGCCAGCAGTCCCGAACTAGCGGTGAACTACGAGCAGTACTTC.

The chain is built from TRBV15 and TRBJ2-1; TRBD1 or TRBD2 may be the D gene (5 bases each). This CDR3 is built from 15 residues. Per germline, CDR1 LNHNV and CDR2 YYDKDF (reference sequence). The V end lost 1 base, the J end lost 4 bases, and 11 bases lay between the germline ends. The CDR3 region has the DNA TGTGCCACCAGCAGAGTCGGGACCGTTTACAATGAGCAGTTCTTC. Its protein product is CATSRVGTVYNEQFF.

The chain recombines TRBV28 with TRBJ1-1, with D uncertain. Trimming left V 3 bases short and J 2 bases short, with 7 bases between. The CDR3 loop spans 13 amino acids. Germline V lookup: CDR1 MDHEN, CDR2 SYDVKM. The DNA of the CDR3 is TGTGCCAGCAGTTTTGTCCCAAACACTGAAGCTTTCTTT. Translation: CASSFVPNTEAFF.

The rearrangement joins TRBV5-1 to TRBJ2-1; D is tentatively TRBD1 or TRBD2 (5 bases each). V gave up 3 bases and J gave up 8 bases, with 12 bases separating them. Germline CDR1 and CDR2: SGHRS and YFSETQ. CDR3 size: 13 residues. This chain's CDR3 is CASSWGPGYEQFF. As DNA, the CDR3 is TGCGCCAGCAGCTGGGGACCCGGATATGAGCAGTTCTTC.

The CDR3: CASSLVKNTGELFF. As DNA, the CDR3 is TGTGCCAGCAGCTTAGTCAAAAACACCGGGGAGCTGTTTTTT. This rearrangement joins TRBV11-3 to TRBJ2-2, with D uncertain. The CDR3 spans 14 residues. With 1 base removed from V and 2 bases from J, the gap between germline ends came to 5 bases. Germline V gene sequence: CDR1 SGHNT, CDR2 YENEEA.

This clone was observed a single time. The chain uses TRBV2 and TRBJ1-2; possibly TRBD1 for D (6 bases). The ends were cut back, 6 bases at V and 5 bases at J, with 13 bases in the middle. Germline V gene sequence: CDR1 SNHLY, CDR2 FYNNEI. This CDR3 has 13 amino acids. CDR3: CASSPGHLYGYTF. Here the CDR3 DNA reads TGTGCCAGCAGCCCGGGACATCTGTATGGCTACACCTTC.

The rearrangement links TRBV19 to TRBJ1-1; D gene uncertain. The CDR3 extends over 11 amino acids. V gave up 4 bases and J gave up 7 bases, with 7 bases separating them. Germline V lookup: CDR1 LNHDA, CDR2 SQIVND (reference sequence). The CDR3 DNA reads as TGTGCCAGTAGTACGGCGGGTGAAGCTTTCTTT. It is translated as CASSTAGEAFF.

This chain uses TRBV5-1 with TRBJ2-7; TRBD1 matches at 9 bases. Losses at the gene ends were 0 bases for V and 5 bases for J; bases not matched to a gene: 3. The CDR3 is 14 amino acids. Germline CDR1 reads SGHRS; CDR2 reads YFSETQ. The CDR3 loop is CASSLGGTGNEQYF. In DNA form, the CDR3 reads TGCGCCAGCAGCTTGGGGGGGACAGGGAACGAGCAGTACTTC.

The chain joins TRBV5-4 to TRBJ2-5; 10 bases fit TRBD2. Looked up from germline, CDR1 is SGHNT and CDR2 is YYREEE (reference sequence). The CDR3 totals 15 residues. V dropped 5 bases and J dropped 4; count of bases not matched to a gene: 8. CDR3 coding DNA: TGTGCCAGCAGACCTAGCGGGAGAGGGGCAGAGACCCAGTACTTC. Translation: CASRPSGRGAETQYF.

This chain connects TRBV7-9 to TRBJ1-1; 9 bases fit TRBD1. Trimming cost V 5 bases and J 5 bases; bases outside gene matches: 9. The CDR3 extends over 15 amino acids. Germline V gene lookup returns CDR1 SEHNR and CDR2 FQNEAQ (reference sequence). The CDR3 DNA reads TGTGCCAGCAGCGTTTTACAGGGGGCGAATACTGAAGCTTTCTTT. Translation gives CASSVLQGANTEAFF.

This clone is judged medium-sized. The rearrangement uses TRBV4-1 and TRBJ1-2, with 8 bases fitting TRBD1. The CDR3 is 13 residues long. The trim removed 0 bases at V and 7 bases at J, leaving 1 base unmatched. Germline CDR1 and CDR2: MGHRA and YSYEKL. CDR3 DNA: TGCGCCAGCAGCCAAGACAGGGGGCTTGGCTACACCTTC. This codes for CASSQDRGLGYTF.

The chain has TRBV27 and TRBJ2-7; D is ambiguous. This CDR3 has 13 amino acids. The germline gives CDR1 MNHEY, CDR2 SMNVEV (reference sequence). Trimming pared 3 bases from V and 6 bases from J, leaving 12 bases between. CDR3 nucleotides: TGTGCCAGCAGTTTCGGCCAGGTGGGCGAGCAGTACTTC. Translation gives CASSFGQVGEQYF.

This clone was counted once. This sequence joins TRBV7-9 and TRBJ1-1; a weak D match, TRBD1 (5 bases). Trimming stripped 1 base from V and 5 bases from J, with 14 bases between. The V gene's germline CDR1 is SEHNR and CDR2 FQNEAQ (reference sequence). The CDR3 is 15 residues long. As DNA, the CDR3 is TGTGCCAGCAGCTTAGAAGGAGGGACGGGGACTGAAGCTTTCTTT. Translated: CASSLEGGTGTEAFF.

Remarks on this clone: At the DNA level, this CDR3 is encoded by other sequences in the same sample as well. CDR3 bases: TGTGCCAGCAGTCTCGCCTCCTACAATGAGCAGTTCTTC. Protein sequence: CASSLASYNEQFF. This sequence joins TRBV27 and TRBJ2-1; D call uncertain. Germline assignment: CDR1 MNHEY and CDR2 SMNVEV (reference sequence). V was pared by 5 bases and J by 0 bases, with 5 bases between. This CDR3 has 13 amino acids.

The rearrangement uses TRBV25-1 and TRBJ2-7; possible D gene TRBD2, 6 bases. V was clipped by 5 bases and J by 3 bases, with 14 bases between them. The CDR3 is made up of 14 amino acids. CDR1 is MGHDK, CDR2 SYGVNS, per germline. As DNA, the CDR3 is TGTGCCAGCAGTATAACGGGACTCAGCTACGAGCAGTACTTC. Translating gives CASSITGLSYEQYF.

The chain is built from TRBV29-1 and TRBJ1-2; 9 bases align to TRBD1. In germline, CDR1 is SQVTM, CDR2 ANQGSEA. The CDR3 is made up of 13 amino acids. The trim removed 6 bases at V and 0 bases at J, leaving 2 bases unmatched. CDR3 region: CSVGQGSNYGYTF. CDR3 DNA sequence: TGCAGCGTGGGACAGGGTTCTAACTATGGCTACACCTTC.